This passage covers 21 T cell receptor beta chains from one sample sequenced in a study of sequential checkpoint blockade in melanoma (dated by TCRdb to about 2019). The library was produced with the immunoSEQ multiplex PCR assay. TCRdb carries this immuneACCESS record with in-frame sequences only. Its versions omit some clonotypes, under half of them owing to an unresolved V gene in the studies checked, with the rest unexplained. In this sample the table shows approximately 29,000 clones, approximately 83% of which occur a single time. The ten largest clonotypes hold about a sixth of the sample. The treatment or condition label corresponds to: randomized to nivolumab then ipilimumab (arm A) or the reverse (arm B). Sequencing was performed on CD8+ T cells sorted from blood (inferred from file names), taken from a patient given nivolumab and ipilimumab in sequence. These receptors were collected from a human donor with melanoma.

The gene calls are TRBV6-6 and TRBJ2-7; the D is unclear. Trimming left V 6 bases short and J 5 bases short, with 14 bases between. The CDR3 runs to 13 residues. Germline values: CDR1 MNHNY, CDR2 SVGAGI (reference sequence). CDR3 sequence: CASSQRLLDEQYF. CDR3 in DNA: TGTGCCAGCAGCCAACGACTGCTAGACGAGCAGTACTTC.

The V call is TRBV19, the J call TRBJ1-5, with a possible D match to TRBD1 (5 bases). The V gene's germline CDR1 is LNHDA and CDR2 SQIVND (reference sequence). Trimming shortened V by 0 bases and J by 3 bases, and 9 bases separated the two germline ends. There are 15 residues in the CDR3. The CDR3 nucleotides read TGTGCCAGTAGTATAGATCCAGGGCTCAATCAGCCCCAGCATTTT. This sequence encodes CASSIDPGLNQPQHF.

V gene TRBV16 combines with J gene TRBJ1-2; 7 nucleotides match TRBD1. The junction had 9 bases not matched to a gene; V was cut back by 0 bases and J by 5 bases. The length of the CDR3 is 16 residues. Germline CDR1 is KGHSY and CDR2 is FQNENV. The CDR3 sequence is CASSQSPGQPGYGYTF. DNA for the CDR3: TGTGCCAGCAGCCAATCCCCGGGACAGCCGGGGTATGGCTACACCTTC.

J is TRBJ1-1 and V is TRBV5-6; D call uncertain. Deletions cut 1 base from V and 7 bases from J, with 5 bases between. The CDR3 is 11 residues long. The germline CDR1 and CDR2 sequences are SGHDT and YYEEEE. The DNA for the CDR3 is TGTGCCAGCAGCTTGTCGGGTGAAGCTTTCTTT. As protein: CASSLSGEAFF.

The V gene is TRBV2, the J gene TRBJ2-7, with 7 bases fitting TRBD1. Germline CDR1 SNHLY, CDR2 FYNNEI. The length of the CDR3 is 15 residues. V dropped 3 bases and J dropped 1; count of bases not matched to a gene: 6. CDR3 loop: CASSERTGISYEQYF. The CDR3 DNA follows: TGTGCCAGCAGTGAGAGGACAGGAATTTCCTACGAGCAGTACTTC.

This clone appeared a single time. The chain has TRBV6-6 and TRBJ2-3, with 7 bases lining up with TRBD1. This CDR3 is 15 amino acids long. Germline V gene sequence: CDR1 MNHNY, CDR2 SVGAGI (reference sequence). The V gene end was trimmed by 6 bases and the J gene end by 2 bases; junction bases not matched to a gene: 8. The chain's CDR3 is CASRYWDSDTDTQYF. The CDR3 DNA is TGTGCCAGCAGGTATTGGGACAGCGACACAGATACGCAGTATTTT.

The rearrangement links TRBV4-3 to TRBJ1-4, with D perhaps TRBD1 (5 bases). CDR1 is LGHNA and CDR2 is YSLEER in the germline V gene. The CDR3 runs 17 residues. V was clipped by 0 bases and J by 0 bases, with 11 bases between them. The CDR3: CASSQDGVGATNEKLFF. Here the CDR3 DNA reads TGCGCCAGCAGCCAAGATGGGGTAGGGGCAACTAATGAAAAACTGTTTTTT.

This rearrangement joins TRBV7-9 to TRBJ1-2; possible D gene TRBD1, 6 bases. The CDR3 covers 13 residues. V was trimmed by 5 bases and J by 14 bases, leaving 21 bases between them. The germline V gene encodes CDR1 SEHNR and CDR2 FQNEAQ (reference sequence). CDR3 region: CASSTPGRQEKTF. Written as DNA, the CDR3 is TGTGCCAGCAGCACCCCGGGCCGACAGGAGAAAACCTTC. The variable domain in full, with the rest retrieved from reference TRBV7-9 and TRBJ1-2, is DTGVSQNPRHKITKRGQNVTFRCDPISEHNRLYWYRQTLGQGPEFLTYFQNEAQLEKSRLLSDRFSAERPKGSFSTLEIQRTEQGDSAMYLCASSTPGRQEKTFGSGTRLTVV.

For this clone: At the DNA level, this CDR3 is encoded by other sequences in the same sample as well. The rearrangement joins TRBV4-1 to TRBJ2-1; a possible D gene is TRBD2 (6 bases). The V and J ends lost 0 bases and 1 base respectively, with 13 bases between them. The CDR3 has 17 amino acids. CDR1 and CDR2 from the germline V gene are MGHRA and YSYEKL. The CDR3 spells CASSQEYDSGSYNEQFF. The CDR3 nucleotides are TGCGCCAGCAGCCAAGAGTACGACAGCGGGTCCTACAATGAGCAGTTCTTC.

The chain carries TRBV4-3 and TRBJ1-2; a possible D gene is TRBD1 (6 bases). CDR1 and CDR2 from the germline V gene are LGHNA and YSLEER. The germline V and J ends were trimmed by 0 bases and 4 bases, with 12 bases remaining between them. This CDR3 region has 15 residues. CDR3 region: CASSQDFTGIYGYTF. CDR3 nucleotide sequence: TGCGCCAGCAGCCAAGATTTTACAGGGATCTATGGCTACACCTTC.

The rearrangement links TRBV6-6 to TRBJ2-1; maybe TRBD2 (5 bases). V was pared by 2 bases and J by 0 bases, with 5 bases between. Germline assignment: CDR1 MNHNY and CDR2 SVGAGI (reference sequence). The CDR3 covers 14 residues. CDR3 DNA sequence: TGTGCCAGCAGTTACGGGAGCTCCTACAATGAGCAGTTCTTC. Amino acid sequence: CASSYGSSYNEQFF.

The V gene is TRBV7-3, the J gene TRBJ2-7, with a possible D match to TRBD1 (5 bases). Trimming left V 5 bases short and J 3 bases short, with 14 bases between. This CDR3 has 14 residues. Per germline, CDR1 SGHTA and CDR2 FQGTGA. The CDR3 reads CASSRAGIYYEQYF. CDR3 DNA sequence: TGTGCCAGCAGCAGAGCAGGGATCTACTACGAGCAGTACTTC.

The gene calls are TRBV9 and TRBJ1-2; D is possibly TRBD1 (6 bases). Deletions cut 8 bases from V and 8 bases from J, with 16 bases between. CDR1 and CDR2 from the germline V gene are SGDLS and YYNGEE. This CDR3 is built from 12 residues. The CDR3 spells CASYDRIGGYTF. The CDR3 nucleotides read TGTGCCAGTTACGACAGGATAGGCGGCTACACCTTC.

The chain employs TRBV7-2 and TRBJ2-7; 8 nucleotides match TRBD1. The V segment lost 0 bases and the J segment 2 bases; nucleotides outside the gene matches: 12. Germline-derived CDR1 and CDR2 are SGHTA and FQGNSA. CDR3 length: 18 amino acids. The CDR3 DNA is TGTGCCAGCAGCTTAGCCGGAGGGCCGACAGGGGACCCCTACGAGCAGTACTTC. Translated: CASSLAGGPTGDPYEQYF.

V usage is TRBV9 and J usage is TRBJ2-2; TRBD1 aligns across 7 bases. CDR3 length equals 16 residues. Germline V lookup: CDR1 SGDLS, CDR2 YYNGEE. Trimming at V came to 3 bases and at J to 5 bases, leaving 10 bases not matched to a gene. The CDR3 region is CASSEVYLTGTGELFF. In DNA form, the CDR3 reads TGTGCCAGCAGCGAGGTCTACCTGACAGGGACCGGGGAGCTGTTTTTT.

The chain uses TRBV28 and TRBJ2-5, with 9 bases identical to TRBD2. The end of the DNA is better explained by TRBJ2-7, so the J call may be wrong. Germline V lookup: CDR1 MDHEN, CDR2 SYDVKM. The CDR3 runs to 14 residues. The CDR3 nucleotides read TGTGCCAGCAACCTAGCGGGACATTCCTACGAGCAGTACTTC. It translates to CASNLAGHSYEQYF.

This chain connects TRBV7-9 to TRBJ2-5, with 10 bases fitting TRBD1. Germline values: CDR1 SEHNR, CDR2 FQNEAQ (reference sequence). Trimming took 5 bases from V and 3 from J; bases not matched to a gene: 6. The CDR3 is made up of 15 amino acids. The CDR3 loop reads CASSPRDRGEETQYF. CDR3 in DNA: TGTGCCAGCAGCCCGCGGGACAGGGGCGAAGAGACCCAGTACTTC.

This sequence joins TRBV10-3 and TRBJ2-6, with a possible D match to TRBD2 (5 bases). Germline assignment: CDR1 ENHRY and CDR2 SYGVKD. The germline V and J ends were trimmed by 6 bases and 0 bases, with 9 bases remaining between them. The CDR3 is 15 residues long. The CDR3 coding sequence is TGTGCCATCAGCGGACGGGGCTCTGGGGCCAACGTCCTGACTTTC. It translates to CAISGRGSGANVLTF.

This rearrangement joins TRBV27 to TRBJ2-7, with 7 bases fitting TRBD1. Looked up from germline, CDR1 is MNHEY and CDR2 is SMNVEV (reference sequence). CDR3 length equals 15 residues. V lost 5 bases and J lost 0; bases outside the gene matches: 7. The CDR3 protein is CASSRWTGVSYEQYF. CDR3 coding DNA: TGTGCCAGCAGTAGATGGACAGGAGTCTCCTACGAGCAGTACTTC.

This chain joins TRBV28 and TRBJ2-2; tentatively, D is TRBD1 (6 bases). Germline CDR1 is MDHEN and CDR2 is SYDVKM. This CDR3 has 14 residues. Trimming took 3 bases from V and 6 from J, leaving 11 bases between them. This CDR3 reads CASSFYRAAGELFF. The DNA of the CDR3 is TGTGCCAGCAGTTTTTACAGGGCGGCCGGGGAGCTGTTTTTT. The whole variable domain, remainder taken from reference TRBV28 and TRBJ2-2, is DVKVTQSSRYLVKRTGEKVFLECVQDMDHENMFWYRQDPGLGLRLIYFSYDVKMKEKGDIPEGYSVSREKKERFSLILESASTNQTSMYLCASSFYRAAGELFFGEGSRLTVL.

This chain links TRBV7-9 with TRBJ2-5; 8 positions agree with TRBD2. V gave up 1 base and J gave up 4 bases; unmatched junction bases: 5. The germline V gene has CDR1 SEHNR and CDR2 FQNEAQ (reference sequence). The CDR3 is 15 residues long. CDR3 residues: CASSLGAGDLETQYF. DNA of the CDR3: TGTGCCAGCAGCTTAGGAGCGGGGGACCTAGAGACCCAGTACTTC.